One sample yielded the 27 T cell receptor beta chains listed below, sequenced in a study of shared clonotypes between healthy human individuals. Here immunoSEQ multiplex PCR was the method, and the copy in TCRdb shows in-frame clones only, minus some. This table has over 2 million clones, about 95% appearing once. The sample taken for sequencing was naive CD4+ T cells sorted from blood. Noted subset: CD45RA+ positively selected. The receptors come from a man aged 18 to 30 in good health.

This rearrangement joins TRBV11-3 to TRBJ2-3, with 7 nucleotides matching TRBD1. Germline-derived CDR1 and CDR2 are SGHNT and YENEEA. With 7 bases clipped from V and 2 bases from J, the junction kept 9 bases outside the gene matches. There are 15 residues in the CDR3. In DNA, the CDR3 is TGTGCCAGCATCGTGCAGGGACAGCACACAGATACGCAGTATTTT. Translated, it gives CASIVQGQHTDTQYF.

The chain combines TRBV6-1 with TRBJ2-7, with 7 bases matching TRBD1. Trimming removed 0 bases from V and 3 bases from J; junction bases left unmatched: 5. The CDR3 spans 15 residues. The germline CDR1 and CDR2 sequences are MNHNS and SASEGT. The CDR3 protein is CASSEAWGQIYEQYF. CDR3 DNA: TGTGCCAGCAGTGAAGCTTGGGGACAGATCTACGAGCAGTACTTC.

The rearrangement uses TRBV27 and TRBJ2-5, with 10 bases that match TRBD2. There are 13 residues in the CDR3. CDR1 and CDR2 (germline): MNHEY, SMNVEV (reference sequence). V lost 5 bases and J lost 13; bases outside the gene matches: 10. CDR3 sequence: CASSPRTSGPVYF. CDR3 coding DNA: TGTGCCAGCAGTCCGAGGACTAGCGGCCCAGTGTACTTC.

The chain uses TRBV10-2 and TRBJ2-7; no reliable D call. In germline, CDR1 is WSHSY, CDR2 SAAADI. CDR3 length: 13 amino acids. The V end lost 7 bases, the J end lost 7 bases, and 17 bases lay between the germline ends. CDR3 sequence: CASTGNSFGEQYF. The CDR3 DNA reads TGCGCCAGCACTGGGAACAGTTTTGGTGAGCAGTACTTC.

About this clone itself: The same CDR3 also results from other DNA sequences found in this sample. V gene TRBV6-5 combines with J gene TRBJ1-3; D unclear. The CDR3 is 14 residues long. V was cut by 6 bases and J by 0 bases, with 9 bases left in between. CDR1 and CDR2 (germline): MNHEY, SVGAGI. The CDR3 DNA reads TGTGCCAGCAGCCGCACGGGCTCTGGAAACACCATATATTTT. Translation gives CASSRTGSGNTIYF.

The chain is built from TRBV7-2 and TRBJ2-5; 8 nucleotides agree with TRBD1. CDR3 length equals 15 residues. The V gene end was trimmed by 1 base and the J gene end by 2 bases; junction bases not matched to a gene: 3. Germline V gene lookup returns CDR1 SGHTA and CDR2 FQGNSA. CDR3: CASSLGRGLQETQYF. In DNA, the CDR3 is TGTGCCAGCAGCTTAGGCAGGGGGCTTCAAGAGACCCAGTACTTC. Full variable domain (remainder filled in from reference TRBV7-2 and TRBJ2-5): GAGVSQSPSNKVTEKGKDVELRCDPISGHTALYWYRQSLGQGLEFLIYFQGNSAPDKSGLPSDRFSAERTGGSVSTLTIQRTQQEDSAVYLCASSLGRGLQETQYFGPGTRLLVL.

This sequence joins TRBV30 and TRBJ2-7, with 8 positions matching TRBD2. Germline V gene data show CDR1 as GTSNPN and CDR2 as SVGIG (reference sequence). CDR3 size: 13 residues. J lost 3 bases, V lost 4 bases, and 5 bases had no gene match. In nucleotides, the CDR3 is TGTGCCTGGACTAGGGGACTAGGCTACGAGCAGTACTTC. Amino acid sequence: CAWTRGLGYEQYF.

This clone was picked up one time. A junction end diverges from the germline sequence, so it may reflect a read error. The rearrangement uses TRBV7-7 and TRBJ2-2; D not resolved. CDR1 and CDR2 from the germline V gene are SSHAT and FNYEAQ (reference sequence). The CDR3 contains 13 residues. CDR3 nucleotide sequence: TGTGCTAGCAGCCTTATTTTTGGCGGGGAGCTGTTTTTT. Amino acids: CASSLIFGGELFF.

This chain links TRBV9 with TRBJ2-2, with 9 bases aligning to TRBD1. CDR1 SGDLS and CDR2 YYNGEE come from the germline V gene. This CDR3 comprises 16 residues. The V segment lost 3 bases and the J segment 4 bases; nucleotides outside the gene matches: 7. CDR3 nucleotides: TGTGCCAGCAGCGCCCGGACAGGGGCGATCACCGGGGAGCTGTTTTTT. Translated: CASSARTGAITGELFF.

CDR3 sequence (DNA): TGTGCCAGCAGCGAATTGGGACAGGGGAGGCCCTACGAGCAGTACTTC. Translation gives CASSELGQGRPYEQYF. The rearrangement joins TRBV5-6 to TRBJ2-7; 10 bases match TRBD1. Germline V gives CDR1 SGHDT, CDR2 YYEEEE. V lost 4 bases, J lost 2 bases, and 9 bases stayed unmatched. The length of the CDR3 is 16 residues.

The chain recombines TRBV27 with TRBJ1-5; no clear D. The V gene's germline CDR1 is MNHEY and CDR2 SMNVEV (reference sequence). Trimming removed 4 bases at V and 1 base at J, with 11 bases between. The CDR3 spans 15 residues. The chain's CDR3 is CASSSRSGSNQPQHF. The CDR3 coding sequence is TGTGCCAGCAGTTCCCGATCGGGGAGCAATCAGCCCCAGCATTTT.

The rearrangement uses TRBV6-1 and TRBJ1-2; D is uncertain. The CDR3 consists of 13 residues. V gave up 7 bases and J gave up 8 bases, with 17 bases separating them. Germline V gene data show CDR1 as MNHNS and CDR2 as SASEGT. In DNA form, the CDR3 reads TGTGCCAGCACGAAGGCTCCGACGGGGGGCTACACCTTC. It is translated as CASTKAPTGGYTF.

The CDR3 reads CASSRSPPIEQFF. The CDR3 DNA is TGTGCCAGCAGTAGGAGTCCCCCAATCGAGCAGTTCTTC. The rearrangement joins TRBV6-5 to TRBJ2-1; no definite D call. From germline, CDR1 is MNHEY and CDR2 SVGAGI. There are 13 residues in the CDR3. Deletions cut 5 bases from V and 10 bases from J, with 15 bases between.

This clone was counted at least ten times. Other nucleotide sequences in the sample specify the same CDR3. J is TRBJ2-7 and V is TRBV6-5, with 13 bases aligning to TRBD2. CDR1 and CDR2 from the germline V gene are MNHEY and SVGAGI. The CDR3 loop spans 16 amino acids. V shed 4 bases, J shed 7 bases, and the junction held 10 bases outside the gene matches. In DNA form, the CDR3 reads TGTGCCAGCAGTTCGCGACTAGCGGGGGGTCTCCTGGAGCAGTACTTC. Translated: CASSSRLAGGLLEQYF.

The chain combines TRBV6-5 with TRBJ2-5; 11 bases are a match to TRBD2. The CDR3 totals 14 residues. Germline V gene sequence: CDR1 MNHEY, CDR2 SVGAGI. Trimming cost V 4 bases and J 5 bases; bases outside gene matches: 3. The CDR3 DNA sequence: TGTGCCAGCAGTTCGACTAGCGGGAAGGAGACCCAGTACTTC. Amino acid sequence: CASSSTSGKETQYF.

V is TRBV5-1 and J is TRBJ1-6, with a tentative D call TRBD1 (5 bases). The CDR3 is 14 amino acids. Trimming left V 5 bases short and J 7 bases short, with 13 bases between. Germline V CDR1 and CDR2: SGHRS, YFSETQ. CDR3 DNA sequence: TGCGCCAGCAGGGGGGAAGGGGACAATTCACCCCTCCACTTT. Its protein is CASRGEGDNSPLHF. Full variable domain (missing parts from reference TRBV5-1 and TRBJ1-6): KAGVTQTPRYLIKTRGQQVTLSCSPISGHRSVSWYQQTPGQGLQFLFEYFSETQRNKGNFPGRFSGRQFSNSRSEMNVSTLELGDSALYLCASRGEGDNSPLHFGNGTRLTVT.

The table lists this clone with a count of one. CDR3 protein: CASSRRAGTDTQYF. As DNA, the CDR3 is TGTGCCAGCAGCCGCAGGGCCGGCACAGATACGCAGTATTTT. The V and J genes are TRBV13 and TRBJ2-3; D is perhaps TRBD1 (5 bases). V was cut by 5 bases and J by 1 base, with 10 bases left in between. Germline V gene lookup returns CDR1 PRHDT and CDR2 FYEKMQ (reference sequence). This CDR3 contains 14 residues. The entire variable domain, with the rest obtained from reference TRBV13 and TRBJ2-3, is as follows: AAGVIQSPRHLIKEKRETATLKCYPIPRHDTVYWYQQGPGQDPQFLISFYEKMQSDKGSIPDRFSAQQFSDYHSELNMSSLELGDSALYFCASSRRAGTDTQYFGPGTRLTVL.

This clone was observed a few times. The sample has other DNA sequences that encode this CDR3 too. The rearrangement links TRBV6-5 to TRBJ1-2; 7 nucleotides agree with TRBD1. This CDR3 spans 12 amino acids. V was pared by 0 bases and J by 8 bases, with 0 bases of the junction left unmatched. The germline V gene encodes CDR1 MNHEY and CDR2 SVGAGI. The CDR3 is CASSYSTGGYTF. The CDR3 nucleotides are TGTGCCAGCAGTTACTCGACAGGGGGCTACACCTTC.

V is TRBV6-1 and J is TRBJ1-5, with 7 bases that match TRBD1. CDR3 length: 16 residues. V shed 1 base and J 3 bases; nucleotides not matched to a gene: 6. Germline CDR1 reads MNHNS; CDR2 reads SASEGT. The CDR3 sequence: CASSEGRGGVNQPQHF. The DNA for the CDR3 is TGTGCCAGCAGTGAAGGGAGAGGGGGCGTCAATCAGCCCCAGCATTTT.

The V gene is TRBV7-9, the J gene TRBJ2-6; 7 nucleotides align to TRBD1. The J segment lost 1 base and the V segment lost 5 bases, leaving 11 bases of the junction unmatched. CDR3 size: 18 residues. Germline V gene sequence: CDR1 SEHNR, CDR2 FQNEAQ (reference sequence). CDR3 region: CASSVPQGTLSGANVLTF. The CDR3 DNA follows: TGTGCCAGCAGCGTTCCACAGGGGACCCTTTCTGGGGCCAACGTCCTGACTTTC.

This chain connects TRBV7-9 to TRBJ2-2, with a tentative D call TRBD2 (5 bases). From germline, CDR1 is SEHNR and CDR2 FQNEAQ (reference sequence). This CDR3 is built from 14 residues. Trimming removed 5 bases at V and 6 bases at J, with 13 bases between. As DNA, the CDR3 is TGTGCCAGCAGCGTAGACCTAGCTTCCGGGGAGCTGTTTTTT. Its protein product is CASSVDLASGELFF.

About this clone: Other DNA sequences in this specimen translate into the identical CDR3. The chain couples TRBV30 to TRBJ1-2, with unresolved D. Germline V gene lookup returns CDR1 GTSNPN and CDR2 SVGIG (reference sequence). V lost 1 base, J lost 2 bases, and 5 bases lay in between. The CDR3 spans 12 residues. CDR3: CAWSDTNYGYTF. In DNA, the CDR3 is TGTGCCTGGAGTGACACCAACTATGGCTACACCTTC. Combining the CDR3 with reference TRBV30 and TRBJ1-2 gives the whole variable domain SQTIHQWPATLVQPVGSPLSLECTVEGTSNPNLYWYRQAAGRGLQLLFYSVGIGQISSEVPQNLSASRPQDRQFILSSKKLLLSDSGFYLCAWSDTNYGYTFGSGTRLTVV.

This chain joins TRBV28 and TRBJ2-7; TRBD2 aligns across 11 bases. The ends lost 8 bases at V and 2 bases at J; junction bases unmatched: 8. This CDR3 spans 15 amino acids. The germline V gene encodes CDR1 MDHEN and CDR2 SYDVKM. DNA of the CDR3: TGTGCCAGCCAAACTAGCGGGGGCCCAACCTACGAGCAGTACTTC. It yields the protein CASQTSGGPTYEQYF.

The rearrangement uses TRBV6-5 and TRBJ2-7, with a weak D call TRBD1 (6 bases). Trimming cost V 2 bases and J 4 bases, with 15 bases left between them. Germline V gives CDR1 MNHEY, CDR2 SVGAGI. This CDR3 region has 15 residues. The CDR3 reads CASSYDVTGAYEQYF. The CDR3 coding sequence is TGTGCCAGCAGTTACGATGTGACAGGCGCGTACGAGCAGTACTTC.

The chain employs TRBV6-1 and TRBJ1-1; the match to TRBD1 covers 8 bases. From germline, CDR1 is MNHNS and CDR2 SASEGT. This CDR3 spans 15 amino acids. The junction had 6 bases not matched to a gene; V was cut back by 6 bases and J by 0 bases. Here the CDR3 reads CASRIRTGLNTEAFF. The DNA of the CDR3 is TGTGCCAGCAGGATCCGGACAGGGTTGAACACTGAAGCTTTCTTT.

For this clone: Additional DNA sequences in this sample encode the identical CDR3. The chain joins TRBV5-1 to TRBJ2-3; the D gene is possibly TRBD2 (6 bases). Per the germline V gene, CDR1 is SGHRS and CDR2 is YFSETQ. With 2 bases removed from V and 6 bases from J, the gap between germline ends came to 10 bases. This CDR3 comprises 13 residues. This chain's CDR3 is CASSFLGGDTQYF. In DNA, the CDR3 is TGCGCCAGCAGCTTTTTGGGGGGTGATACGCAGTATTTT.

Concerning this clone: The same CDR3 arises from other DNA sequences in this sample as well. The gene calls are TRBV30 and TRBJ1-6; D remains unclear. Deletions cut 0 bases from V and 7 bases from J, with 7 bases between. Germline values: CDR1 GTSNPN, CDR2 SVGIG (reference sequence). This CDR3 has 13 residues. The CDR3 loop reads CAWSVAPNSPLHF. CDR3 bases: TGTGCCTGGAGTGTGGCCCCAAATTCACCCCTCCACTTT. The variable domain in full, with the rest retrieved from reference TRBV30 and TRBJ1-6, is SQTIHQWPATLVQPVGSPLSLECTVEGTSNPNLYWYRQAAGRGLQLLFYSVGIGQISSEVPQNLSASRPQDRQFILSSKKLLLSDSGFYLCAWSVAPNSPLHFGNGTRLTVT.